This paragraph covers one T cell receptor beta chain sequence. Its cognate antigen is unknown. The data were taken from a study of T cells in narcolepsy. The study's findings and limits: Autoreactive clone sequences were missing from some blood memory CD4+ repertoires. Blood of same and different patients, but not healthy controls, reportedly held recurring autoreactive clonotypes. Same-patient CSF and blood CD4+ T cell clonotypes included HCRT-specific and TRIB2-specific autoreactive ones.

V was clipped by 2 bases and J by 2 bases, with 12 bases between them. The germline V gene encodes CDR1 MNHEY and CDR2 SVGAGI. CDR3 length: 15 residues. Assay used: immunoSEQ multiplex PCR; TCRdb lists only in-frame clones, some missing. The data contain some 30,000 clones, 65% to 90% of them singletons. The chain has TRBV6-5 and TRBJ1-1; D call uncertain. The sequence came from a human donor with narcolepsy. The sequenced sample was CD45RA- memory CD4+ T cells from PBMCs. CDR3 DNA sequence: TGTGCCAGCAGTTACGGTCTGGGTTCCAACACTGAAGCTTTCTTT. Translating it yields CASSYGLGSNTEAFF.